The TCR beta chain described here comes from a study of shared clonotypes between healthy human individuals (dated by TCRdb to about 2020). With regard to the full study: A few men and a couple of women, aged 18 to 49 years, made up the cohort. The study deeply sequenced blood TCR repertoires of about 5 healthy adults to estimate repertoire size and the extent of clonotype sharing between individuals. Leukapheresis yielded between about 0.94 and 9.5 billion PBMCs per donor. For each donor, CD4 naive and CD4 memory were each run on three plates, CD8 naive on two plates, and CD8 memory on one plate. Different laboratories and diverse techniques were used to prepare libraries and sequence TCR repertoires, to increase sequencing depth and limit assay-specific biases.

V loses 3 bases at its end and J loses 1 base; junction bases beyond the gene matches: 8. From a lookup of the germline V gene (reference sequence), CDR1 and CDR2 are LNHNV and YYDKDF. The CDR3 starts with the cysteine, ends with the phenylalanine, and has 16 residues. Only the CDR3 portion is preserved as DNA: 48 bases, with reading frame beginning at the first base. Concerning this clone itself: There is no known antigen for this receptor. No much larger clonotype is one base removed from it; base qualities were not supplied.

CD8 naive samples consisted of CD45RO-negative cells that were positively selected for CCR7, yielding a CD45RA+CCR7+ population without TemRA cells. Donors were healthy HIV-negative adults with no recently reported acute infections or vaccinations. Only Caucasian adults living in Nashville, Tennessee, USA were represented among the donors. After blood collection by leukapheresis, PBMCs were isolated using Ficoll-Histopaque density gradient centrifugation and then cryopreserved in the vapor phase of liquid nitrogen. Analytical flow cytometry was used to check the purity and quantity of each magnetically sorted T cell population. Genomic DNA was isolated from every sorted fraction and measured by UV absorbance on a Nanodrop 2000c. TCR CDR3 regions were amplified from genomic DNA by multiplex PCR using the deep immunoSEQ assay. Extracted genomic DNA from each cell subset was spread evenly across all wells of several immunoSEQ 96-well plates, with each plate serving as a replicate. For sorted subsets, each replicate PCR was loaded with roughly 0.2 ug genomic DNA, equivalent to about 30,000 T cell genomes. Purified libraries were quantified with a Qubit 3.0 fluorometer, sized on a Bioanalyzer 2100, and re-quantified with the KAPA Library Quantification kit. Each immunoSEQ 96-well plate was sequenced on its own single-read 150-cycle Illumina NextSeq 550 flow cell. Processing in the source paper ran as follows. Because the immunoSEQ output held only junctional sequences and lacked quality scores, the filtering could not match the filtering applied to full-length reads. Sequences were annotated with PyIR, a Python wrapper for IgBLAST v1.9, using IMGT germline references to assign V/J genes and CDR3. Any read was removed if the V/J assignment was weak (E-value above 1e-6), the CDR3 was missing, or the read contained stop codons, out-of-frame junctions, or ambiguous translated residues. A V3J clonotype was defined by an identical inferred V gene, J gene, and CDR3 amino acid sequence. Percentage overlap between repertoires was computed as shared unique clonotypes divided by the size of the smaller repertoire. Richness of each repertoire was evaluated using RTK rarefaction, the Chao1 estimator, and Recon v2.1 estimates of unobserved clonotypes. For all TCRbeta clonotypes obtained by the gDNA method from a few donors, generation probabilities were computed with OLGA. TCRdb holds this immuneACCESS table with in-frame rearrangements only. Some clones are missing; in checked studies, unresolved V genes explain under half, and the rest has no known cause. The DNA was the basis for D and trimming; V, J and clone size are from that table. This sample gives hundreds of thousands of clones in total; around 92% of them show up just once. The top ten clones comprise roughly 24% of the sample.

What the authors observed across the whole study: Naive subsets generally had larger estimated clonotype richness than memory subsets. Compared with non-shared clonotypes, clonotypes shared by all four sorted-subset donors had higher generation probabilities. When a few donors were compared, the shared fraction of clonotypes was 5% to 6.5% for naive CD4, 3.5% to 4% for naive CD8, roughly 2.5% for memory CD4, and roughly 0.43% for memory CD8. The genetic and exposure-history diversity represented was limited by the small number of donors. Based on pairwise subsampling, the degree of clonotype sharing among donors was expected to be affected by sequencing depth. Incomplete sequencing was indicated by rarefaction of sorted-subset datasets, despite the large sequencing depth. Sampling was restricted to blood, and TCR repertoires in tissue are likely to differ from TCR repertoires in blood.

Here the chain combines TRBV15 and TRBJ1-2, with 7 central nucleotides matching TRBD1. This clonotype originated in a man aged 25 to 40 in good health. The sequencing sample was made of naive CD8+ T cells sorted from blood. The cell subset or site label here, explained by the study, means: CD45RA+CCR7+. This receptor carries the CDR3 CATSRGRTGFNYGYTF. The sequenced DNA: TGTGCCACCAGCAGGGGCCGGACAGGATTTAACTATGGCTACACCTTC. Reference TRBV15 and TRBJ1-2 proteins supply the regions before and after the CDR3; the full variable domain is: DAMVIQNPRYQVTQFGKPVTLSCSQTLNHNVMYWYQQKSSQAPKLLFHYYDKDFNNEADTPDNFQSRRPNTSFCFLDIRSPGLGDTAMYLCATSRGRTGFNYGYTFGSGTRLTVV.